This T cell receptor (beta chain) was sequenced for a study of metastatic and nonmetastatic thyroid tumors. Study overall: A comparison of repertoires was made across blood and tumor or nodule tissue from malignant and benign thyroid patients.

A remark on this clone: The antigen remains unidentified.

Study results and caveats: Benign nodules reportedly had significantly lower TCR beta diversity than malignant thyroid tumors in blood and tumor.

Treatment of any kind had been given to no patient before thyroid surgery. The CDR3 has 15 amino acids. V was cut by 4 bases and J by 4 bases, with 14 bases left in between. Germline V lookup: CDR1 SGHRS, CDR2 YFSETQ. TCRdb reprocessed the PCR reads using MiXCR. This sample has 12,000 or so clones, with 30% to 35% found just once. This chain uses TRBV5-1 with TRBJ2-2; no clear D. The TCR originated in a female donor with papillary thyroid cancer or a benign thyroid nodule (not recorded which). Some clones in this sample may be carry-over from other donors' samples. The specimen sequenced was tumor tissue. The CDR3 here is CASSPYRAITGELFF. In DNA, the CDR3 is TGCGCCAGCAGCCCGTATAGGGCCATCACCGGGGAGCTGTTTTTT.